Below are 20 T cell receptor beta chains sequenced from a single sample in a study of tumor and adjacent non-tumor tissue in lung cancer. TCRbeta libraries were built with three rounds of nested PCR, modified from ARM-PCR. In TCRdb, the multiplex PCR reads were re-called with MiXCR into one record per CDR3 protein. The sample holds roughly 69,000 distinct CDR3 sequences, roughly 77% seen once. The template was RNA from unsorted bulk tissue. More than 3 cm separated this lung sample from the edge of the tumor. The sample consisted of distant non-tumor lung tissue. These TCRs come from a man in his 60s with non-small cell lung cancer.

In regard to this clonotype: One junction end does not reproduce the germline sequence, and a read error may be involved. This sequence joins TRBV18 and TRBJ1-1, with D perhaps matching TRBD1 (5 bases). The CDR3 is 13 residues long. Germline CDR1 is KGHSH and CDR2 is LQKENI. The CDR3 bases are TGTGCCATCTCACCGGGGCGGGGAAGTGAAGCTTTCTTT. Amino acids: CAISPGRGSEAFF.

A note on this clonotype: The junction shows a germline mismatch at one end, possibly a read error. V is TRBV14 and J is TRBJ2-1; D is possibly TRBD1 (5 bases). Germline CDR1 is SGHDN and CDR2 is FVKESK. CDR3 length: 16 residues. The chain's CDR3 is CASSQRQFSSYIEQSF. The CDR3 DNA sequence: TGTGCCAGCAGCCAACGACAGTTCAGCTCCTACATTGAGCAGTCCTTC.

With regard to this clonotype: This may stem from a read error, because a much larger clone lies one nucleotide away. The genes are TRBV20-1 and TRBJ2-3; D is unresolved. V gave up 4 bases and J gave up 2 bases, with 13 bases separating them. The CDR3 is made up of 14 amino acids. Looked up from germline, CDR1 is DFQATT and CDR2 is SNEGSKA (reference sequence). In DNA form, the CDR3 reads TGCAGTGCTAAGTTCACTCAGAACACAGATACGCAGTATTTT. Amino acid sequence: CSAKFTQNTDTQYF.

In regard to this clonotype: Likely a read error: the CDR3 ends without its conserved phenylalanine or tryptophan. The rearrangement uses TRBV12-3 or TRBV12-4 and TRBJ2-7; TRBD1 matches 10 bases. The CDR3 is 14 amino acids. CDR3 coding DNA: TGTGCCACCAGTCCCGGGACAGGGGATCTCGAGCAGTACTTA. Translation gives CATSPGTGDLEQYL.

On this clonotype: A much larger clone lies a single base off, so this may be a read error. CDR3 region: CASSLSENTDAFF. CDR3 bases: TGTGCCAGCAGCTTATCTGAGAACACTGATGCTTTCTTT. The chain employs TRBV7-9 and TRBJ1-1; no clear D gene. Germline CDR1 is SEHNR and CDR2 is FQNEAQ (reference sequence). CDR3 length: 13 residues.

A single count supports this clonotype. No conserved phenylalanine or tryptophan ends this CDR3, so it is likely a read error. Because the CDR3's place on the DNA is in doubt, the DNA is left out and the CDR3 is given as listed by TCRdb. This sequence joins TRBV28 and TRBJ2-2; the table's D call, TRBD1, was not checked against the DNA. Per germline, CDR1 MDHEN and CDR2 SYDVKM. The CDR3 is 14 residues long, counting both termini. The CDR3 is CASSLWSGTGELLL.

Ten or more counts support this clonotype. CDR3 sequence: CASRSRRISEQFF. DNA for the CDR3: TGTGCCAGCAGATCCCGACGCATCAGTGAGCAGTTCTTC. The rearrangement uses TRBV6-2 or TRBV6-3 and TRBJ2-1; D gene uncertain. CDR1 is MNHEY and CDR2 is SVGEGT in the germline V gene. V was clipped by 6 bases and J by 9 bases, with 15 bases between them. The CDR3 totals 13 residues.

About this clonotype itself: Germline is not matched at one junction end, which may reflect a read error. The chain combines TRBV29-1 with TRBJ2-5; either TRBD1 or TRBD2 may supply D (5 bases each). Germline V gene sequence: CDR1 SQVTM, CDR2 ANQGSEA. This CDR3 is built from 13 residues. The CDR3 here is CSVEDERGETQYF. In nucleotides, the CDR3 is TGCAGCGTTGAAGATGAGAGGGGAGAGACCCAATACTTC.

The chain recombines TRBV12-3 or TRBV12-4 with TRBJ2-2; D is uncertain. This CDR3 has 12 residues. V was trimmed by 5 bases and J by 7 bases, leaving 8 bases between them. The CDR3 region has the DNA TGTGCCAGCAGTCCTGACATCGGGGAGCTGTTTTTT. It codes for CASSPDIGELFF.

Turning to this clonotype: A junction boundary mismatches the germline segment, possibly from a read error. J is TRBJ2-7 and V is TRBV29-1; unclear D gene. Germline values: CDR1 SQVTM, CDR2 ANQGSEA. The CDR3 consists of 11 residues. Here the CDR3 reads CGAFVPTEQHF. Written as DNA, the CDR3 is TGCGGCGCCTTCGTCCCTACAGAGCAGCACTTC.

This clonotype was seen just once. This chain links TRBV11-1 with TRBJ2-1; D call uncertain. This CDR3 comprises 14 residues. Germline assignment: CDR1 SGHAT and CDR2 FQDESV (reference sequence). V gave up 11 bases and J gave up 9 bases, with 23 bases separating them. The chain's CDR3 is CACERWKGRSEQFF. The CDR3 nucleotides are TGTGCCTGCGAGAGGTGGAAGGGCCGTAGTGAGCAGTTCTTC.

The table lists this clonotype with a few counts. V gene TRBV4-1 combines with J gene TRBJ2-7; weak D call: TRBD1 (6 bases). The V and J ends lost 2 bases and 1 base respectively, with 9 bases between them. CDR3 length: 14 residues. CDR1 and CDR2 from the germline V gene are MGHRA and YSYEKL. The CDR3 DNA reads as TGCGCCAGCAGCCAAAAACAGGGTTCCTACGAGCAGTACTTC. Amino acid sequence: CASSQKQGSYEQYF.

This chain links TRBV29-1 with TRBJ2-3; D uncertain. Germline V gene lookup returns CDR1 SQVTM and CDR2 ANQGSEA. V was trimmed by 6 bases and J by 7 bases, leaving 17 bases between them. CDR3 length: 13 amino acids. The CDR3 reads CSVLGPSAYTQYF. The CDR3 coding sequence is TGCAGCGTCTTAGGGCCTAGTGCATATACGCAGTATTTT.

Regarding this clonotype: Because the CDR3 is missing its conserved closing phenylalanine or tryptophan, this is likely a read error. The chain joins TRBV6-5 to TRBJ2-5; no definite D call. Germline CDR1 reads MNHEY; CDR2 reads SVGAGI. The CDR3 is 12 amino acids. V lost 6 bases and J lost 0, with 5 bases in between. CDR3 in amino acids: CASRFNQETQYL. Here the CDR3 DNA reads TGTGCCAGCAGGTTCAACCAAGAGACCCAGTACCTC.

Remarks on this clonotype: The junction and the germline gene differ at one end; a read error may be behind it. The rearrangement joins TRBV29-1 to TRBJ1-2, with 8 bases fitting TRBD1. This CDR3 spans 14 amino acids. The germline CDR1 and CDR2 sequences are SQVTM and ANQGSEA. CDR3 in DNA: TGCGGCGTTGAGATCCCAGACAGGGGCTATGGCTATACCTTC. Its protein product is CGVEIPDRGYGYTF.

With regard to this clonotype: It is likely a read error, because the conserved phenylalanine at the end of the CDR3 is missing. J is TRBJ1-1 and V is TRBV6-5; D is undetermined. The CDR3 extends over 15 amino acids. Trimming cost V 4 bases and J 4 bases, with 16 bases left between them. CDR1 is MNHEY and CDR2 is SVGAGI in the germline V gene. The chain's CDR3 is CASSFGGQVSTEAFV. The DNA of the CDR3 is TGTGCCAGCAGTTTTGGCGGTCAGGTGTCCACTGAAGCTTTCGTT.

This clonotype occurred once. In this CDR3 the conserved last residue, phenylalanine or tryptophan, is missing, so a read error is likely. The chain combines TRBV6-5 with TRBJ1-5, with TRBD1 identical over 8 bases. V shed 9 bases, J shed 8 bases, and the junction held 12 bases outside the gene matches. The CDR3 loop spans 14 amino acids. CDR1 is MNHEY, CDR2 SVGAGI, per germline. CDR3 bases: TGTGCCAGGAATCGCACGACAGGGGAGAAGCCCCAGCATTCT. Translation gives CARNRTTGEKPQHS.

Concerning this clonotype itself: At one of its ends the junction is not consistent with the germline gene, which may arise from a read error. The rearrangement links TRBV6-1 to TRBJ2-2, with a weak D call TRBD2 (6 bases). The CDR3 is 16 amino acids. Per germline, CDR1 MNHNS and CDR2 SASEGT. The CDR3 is CACSGLGTTSTGGLFF. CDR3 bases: TGTGCCTGCAGTGGGTTAGGCACCACCTCAACCGGGGGGCTGTTTTTT.

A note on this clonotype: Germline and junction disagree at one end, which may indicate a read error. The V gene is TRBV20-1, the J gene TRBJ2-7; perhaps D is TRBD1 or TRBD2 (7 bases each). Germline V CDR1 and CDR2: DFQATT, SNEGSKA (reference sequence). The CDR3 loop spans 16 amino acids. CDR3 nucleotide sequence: TGCAGTGATAGAGTACCAGGGGGAGGGTACAGCTACGAGCAGTACTTC. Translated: CSDRVPGGGYSYEQYF.

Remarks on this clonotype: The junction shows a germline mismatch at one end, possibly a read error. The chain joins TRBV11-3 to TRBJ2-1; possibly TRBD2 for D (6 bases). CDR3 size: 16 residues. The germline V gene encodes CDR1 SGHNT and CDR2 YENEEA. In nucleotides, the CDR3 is TGTGCCAACAGCTCCCAGGGACCGGCGGGGAACAATGAGCAGTTCTTC. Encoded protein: CANSSQGPAGNNEQFF.